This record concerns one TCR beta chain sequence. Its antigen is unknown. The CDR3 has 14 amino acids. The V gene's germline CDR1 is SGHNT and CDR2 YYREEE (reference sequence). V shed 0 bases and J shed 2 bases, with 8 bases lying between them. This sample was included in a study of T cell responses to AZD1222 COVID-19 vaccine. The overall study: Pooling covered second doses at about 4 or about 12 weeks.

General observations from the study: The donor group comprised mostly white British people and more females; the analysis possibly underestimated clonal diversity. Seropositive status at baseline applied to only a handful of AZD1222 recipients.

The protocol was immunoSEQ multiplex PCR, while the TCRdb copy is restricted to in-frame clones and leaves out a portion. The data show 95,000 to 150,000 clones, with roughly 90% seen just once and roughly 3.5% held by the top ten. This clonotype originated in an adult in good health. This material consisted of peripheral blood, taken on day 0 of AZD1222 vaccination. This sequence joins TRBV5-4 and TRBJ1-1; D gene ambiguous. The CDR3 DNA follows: TGTGCCAGCAGCTTGGAGGGTGGAAACACTGAAGCTTTCTTT. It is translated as CASSLEGGNTEAFF.